The present T cell receptor (beta chain) was sequenced within a study of OX40 agonist ivuxolimab in advanced cancers. Turning to the study itself: The drug used for patients, ivuxolimab, was an agonistic anti-OX40 (CD134) antibody. Eligibility rules accepted prior anti-PD-1, anti-PD-L1 or anti-CTLA-4 therapy, and 35% to 40% had some.

This clone turned up a few times. From germline, CDR1 is WNHNN and CDR2 SYGVQD (reference sequence). The V end was cut by 3 bases, the J end by 6 bases, with 15 bases between. The CDR3 consists of 14 residues. Autoimmune disease history or systemic immunosuppression disqualified patients. This table comes from immunoSEQ multiplex PCR, and its TCRdb copy is limited to in-frame clones, with some not included. This table holds around 80,000 clones, around 92% found once. The chain couples TRBV10-1 to TRBJ2-7; TRBD2 might be the D (6 bases). The TCR originated in an adult with an advanced solid tumor such as melanoma, head and neck, liver or kidney cancer. The material sequenced was CD4+ or CD8+ T cells sorted from blood, taken in a trial of the OX40 agonist ivuxolimab. CDR3 DNA sequence: TGCGCCAGCAGTGACGGGGGTGTGAGGGCCGAGCAGTACTTC. Translating gives CASSDGGVRAEQYF.